This TCR beta chain stems from a study of persistence of HIV-infected CD4 T cells (TCRdb year 2020). A note on the overall study: CMV- and HIV-1 Gag-responding CD4+ T cells were isolated from ART-treated individuals so that antigen-driven clonal expansion of HIV-1-infected cells could be examined. Participants had been on suppressive ART for a median of roughly eight years. Peripheral blood samples of up to about 180 mL were obtained at multiple time points, with the exception of two participants, for whom leukapheresis was performed at a single time point. Proviral sequencing was used to assess clonality among infected cells, whereas TCRbeta sequencing gauged the clonality of all cells within each sorted population. In the cross-participant TCR cluster analysis, eight or nine participants were included for CMV and roughly 7 participants were included for Gag. The research as a whole found: Antigen-responding cells were enriched for expanded CDR3beta sequences that were degenerate, which suggests that CD4+ responses to CMV and Gag underwent convergent selection. Only a small number of individuals took part in the study, and only a limited range of antigens was tested. Within the same sorted populations, how oligoclonal the TCRs were correlated with how oligoclonal the proviruses were. Because the TCR analyses were done in bulk, restricting them to just the rare CMV-responding cells that actually carried HIV-1 proviruses was not possible. Significantly lower TCRbeta richness was observed in CMV- and Gag-responding cells than in anti-CD3/anti-CD28-responding cells, and higher oligoclonality was observed in CMV-responding cells than in CD3/CD28-stimulated and Gag-responding cells.

About this clone itself: There is no known antigen for this receptor. No base quality information exists; no much larger clone differs at one position.

TCRbeta repertoires were sequenced from genomic DNA with the immunoSEQ hsTCRB assay version 4 in survey mode. For TCRbeta sequencing, genomic DNA was diluted to around 9.7 ng/uL, with up to about 1 ug used per sample. As for the authors' bioinformatics: TCRbeta data were analyzed in ImmunoSeq Analyzer 3.0, with diversity computed on productive nucleotide rearrangements. Using the Immunarch R package, lower-bound TCR diversity was estimated with the improved Chao index and clonality was estimated with the Gini coefficient. Nucleotide rearrangements that differed but encoded the same CDR3beta amino acid sequence were counted as separate clonotypes. Differential abundance analysis identified TCRbeta sequences significantly enriched in antigen-responding cells relative to anti-CD3/anti-CD28-activated cells. GLIPH2 clustered TCRs by predicted peptide-MHC specificity, both within individual participants and across merged participant data sets. TCRdb holds this immuneACCESS table with in-frame rearrangements only. Some clones are missing; in checked studies, unresolved V genes explain under half, and the rest has no known cause. The D gene and trimming were derived from the DNA, and the V and J assignments and clone size from that table. The sample profile shows roughly 60,000 clones; roughly 77% of them were found once. About 1.5% of the sample is in the top ten clones.

This sample's treatment or condition label indicates: suppressive antiretroviral therapy. Cells were stimulated with a pool of overlapping HIV-1 Gag 15-mer peptides at 1 ug per peptide per mL. Nonresponding CD40L-negative CD69-negative CD45RO-high memory CD4+ T cells were sorted as memory populations depleted of antigen-responding cells. Participants were HIV-1-infected adults who started suppressive ART during chronic infection. Plasma HIV-1 RNA had been undetectable (below 50 copies/mL) in participants for at least 4 years. To be included, participants needed a CD4+ T cell count above 400 cells/uL and a positive CMV serology. Before stimulation, PBMCs were isolated using density centrifugation and depleted of CD8+ T cells. CD8-depleted PBMCs were stimulated for about 18 hours with anti-CD28/CD49d costimulation, CD40-blocking antibody and enfuvirtide to prevent new infections. Cells were sorted on a Beckman Coulter MoFlo Legacy or XDP sorter, with propidium iodide excluding dead cells. Genomic DNA was extracted with the QIAamp DNA Mini Kit for samples above one million cells, otherwise with the Quick-DNA Microprep Kit.

V gives up 7 bases and J gives up 7 bases, and the segment between their germline ends measures 23 bases. Via the germline V gene, CDR1 is SGHVS and CDR2 FQNEAQ. The CDR3, cysteine through phenylalanine, is 16 amino acids long. Of the read, only the CDR3 DNA is kept; its 48 bases are in frame from base 1. The chain uses TRBV7-8 and TRBJ1-5, with no D gene named confidently. The clonotype was recovered from an adult man with HIV who was CMV-seropositive. Sequences were derived from CD4+ T cells sorted from PBMCs after approximately 19-hour stimulation, sampled from a patient who received antiretroviral therapy. This specimen's cell subset or site label, per the study, means: CD40L-CD69- CD45RO-high memory CD4 T cells not responding to Gag peptides. The DNA is as follows: TGTGCCAGCACCCAGGCCCGGGTTCCCTATGTACAGCCCCAGCATTTT. The encoded protein is CASTQARVPYVQPQHF.